This T cell receptor (beta chain) was documented in a study of T-cell reconstitution after alpha-beta-depleted transplantation in children. Unique molecular identifiers were used in preparing the TCRbeta library. TCRdb called the PCR reads again in MiXCR, with one record for every CDR3 protein. Altogether around 480,000 distinct CDR3 sequences are present, about 31% being singletons, with the ten largest covering around 2.3%. V was clipped by 2 bases and J by 7 bases, with 12 bases between them. The CDR3 has 13 residues. Per the germline V gene, CDR1 is SGHRS and CDR2 is YFSETQ. The V and J genes are TRBV5-1 and TRBJ1-1; D is undetermined. Material: PBMCs from the stem cell graft donor, obtained from the stem cell graft. This clonotype originated in a human donor who donated a stem cell graft to a child with aplastic anemia. CDR3 in DNA: TGCGCCAGCAGCTTTAGGTACTCGGGTGAAGCTTTCTTT. It translates to CASSFRYSGEAFF. Using reference TRBV5-1 and TRBJ1-1 for the parts outside the CDR3, the full variable domain is KAGVTQTPRYLIKTRGQQVTLSCSPISGHRSVSWYQQTPGQGLQFLFEYFSETQRNKGNFPGRFSGRQFSNSRSEMNVSTLELGDSALYLCASSFRYSGEAFFGQGTRLTVV.